The present TCR beta chain was sequenced within a study of Graves' ophthalmopathy and Graves' hyperthyroidism. Study-wide results and caveats: Ophthalmopathy cases were distinguished from stable hyperthyroidism by a 13-signature model, reaching around 88% sensitivity and around 80% specificity.

The ends were cut back, 0 bases at V and 4 bases at J, with 10 bases in the middle. There are 14 residues in the CDR3. Germline V gene sequence: CDR1 SGHRS, CDR2 YFSETQ. The study excluded patients with other autoimmune diseases, uncontrolled infections, pregnancy or lactation. RNA transcripts yielded amplified TCR beta CDR3 regions. The workflow started with a first-round RT-PCR run with HTBI primers and then moved on to a second-round multiplex PCR. TCRdb itself ran the multiplex PCR reads through MiXCR, one entry per CDR3 protein. There are almost 400,000 distinct CDR3 sequences in the sample; around 18% occur only once, and 1.5% to 2% lies in the top ten. There are many counts of this clonotype. As yet, its antigen is unknown.

The receptor was isolated from a woman in her late teens or twenties with Graves' ophthalmopathy. This chain connects TRBV5-1 to TRBJ1-1; D is uncertain. Input material: peripheral blood. CDR3 nucleotide sequence: TGCGCCAGCAGCTTGGGGGAATTAGGCACTGAAGCTTTCTTT. This codes for CASSLGELGTEAFF.